This T cell receptor beta chain was obtained from a study of blood T cell repertoires in COVID-19. The V and J ends lost 2 bases and 5 bases, in that order; junction bases with no gene match: 2. Looked up from germline, CDR1 is KGHSH and CDR2 is LQKENI. The CDR3 spans 13 residues. Here immunoSEQ multiplex PCR was the method, and the copy in TCRdb shows in-frame clones only, minus some. The sample lists some 130,000 clones; approximately 70% were seen once. Material for sequencing was peripheral blood. This chain links TRBV18 with TRBJ1-2; 7 nucleotides agree with TRBD1. This receptor was obtained from a woman in her 70s with acute or convalescent COVID-19. The CDR3 sequence is CASSPDREYGYTF. The CDR3 DNA reads as TGTGCCAGCTCACCAGACAGGGAGTATGGCTACACCTTC.